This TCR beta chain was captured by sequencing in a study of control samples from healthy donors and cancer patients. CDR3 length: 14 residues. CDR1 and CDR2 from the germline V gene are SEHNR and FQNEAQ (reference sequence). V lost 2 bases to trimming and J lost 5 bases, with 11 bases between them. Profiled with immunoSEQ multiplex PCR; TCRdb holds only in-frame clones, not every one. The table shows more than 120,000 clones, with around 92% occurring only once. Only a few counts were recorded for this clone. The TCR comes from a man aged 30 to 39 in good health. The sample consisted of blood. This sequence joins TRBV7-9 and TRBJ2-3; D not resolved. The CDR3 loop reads CASSLSVGLDTQYF. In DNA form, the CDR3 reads TGTGCCAGCAGCTTATCTGTGGGTTTAGATACGCAGTATTTT.